This TCR beta chain derives from a study of blood T cell repertoires in COVID-19. As for the study in general: There were acute and convalescent COVID-19 samples, and they came from the United States, Italy and Spain. In each case, the material was cDNA or gDNA derived from T cells, B-cell-depleted T cells, or PBMCs.

Seattle researchers signed up patients amid active infection and tracked them longitudinally. As handled by the study authors: The authors estimated nucleated cell counts from reference gene primer amplification. Libraries were prepared by immunoSEQ multiplex PCR; TCRdb keeps only in-frame clonotypes and omits some of them. For V, J and clone size, that table is used; D and trimming come from the DNA. The table includes over 150,000 clones, approximately 91% detected once. The ends were cut back, 3 bases at V and 5 bases at J, with 18 bases in the middle. The V gene's germline CDR1 is SGHDT and CDR2 YYEEEE. The CDR3 is made up of 16 amino acids.

This receptor was taken from a man aged 18 to 29 with COVID-19, enrolled during active disease. Sequenced sample: peripheral blood. The J gene is TRBJ1-3, the V gene TRBV5-6, with D possibly TRBD1 on 6 matching bases. CDR3 bases: TGTGCCAGCAGCTCGGGGGGCCCGGATTGGCGAAACACCATATATTTT. It encodes CASSSGGPDWRNTIYF.